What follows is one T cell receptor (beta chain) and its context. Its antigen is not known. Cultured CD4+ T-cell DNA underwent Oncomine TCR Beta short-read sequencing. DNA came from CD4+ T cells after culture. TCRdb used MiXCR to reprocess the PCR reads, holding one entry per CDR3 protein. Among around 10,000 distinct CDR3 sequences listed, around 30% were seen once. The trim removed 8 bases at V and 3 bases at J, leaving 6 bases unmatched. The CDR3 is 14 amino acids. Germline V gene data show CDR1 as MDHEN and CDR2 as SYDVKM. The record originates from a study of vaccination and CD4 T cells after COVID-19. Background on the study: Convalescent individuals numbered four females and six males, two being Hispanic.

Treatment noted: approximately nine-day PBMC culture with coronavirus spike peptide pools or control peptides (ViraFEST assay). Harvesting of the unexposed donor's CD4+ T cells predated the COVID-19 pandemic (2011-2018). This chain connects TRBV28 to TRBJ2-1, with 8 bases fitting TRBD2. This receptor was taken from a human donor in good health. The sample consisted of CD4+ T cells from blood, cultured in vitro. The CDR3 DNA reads TGTGCCAGCGGCCGACTAGCGATCTACAATGAGCAGTTCTTC. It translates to CASGRLAIYNEQFF.